The 3 T cell receptor beta chains in this list originate from one sample, sequenced in a study of OX40 agonist ivuxolimab in advanced cancers. Measured with immunoSEQ multiplex PCR; TCRdb has only the in-frame clones, and not every one. The sample has roughly 75,000 clones; around nine tenths are singletons. The input for sequencing was CD4+ or CD8+ T cells sorted from blood, taken in a trial of the OX40 agonist ivuxolimab. These receptors originate from an adult with an advanced solid tumor such as melanoma, head and neck, liver or kidney cancer.

The J gene is TRBJ1-5, the V gene TRBV19, with D maybe TRBD1 (5 bases). From germline, CDR1 is LNHDA and CDR2 SQIVND (reference sequence). CDR3 size: 15 residues. V shed 5 bases and J shed 5 bases, with 16 bases lying between them. CDR3 DNA: TGTGCCAGTAGTTTCCCTTCGGGGGGGGATCAGCCCCAGCATTTT. Translating gives CASSFPSGGDQPQHF.

The chain joins TRBV27 to TRBJ2-7; 7 nucleotides line up with TRBD1. The germline V gene has CDR1 MNHEY and CDR2 SMNVEV (reference sequence). Trimming cost V 9 bases and J 2 bases; bases outside gene matches: 7. CDR3 length: 13 residues. The DNA for the CDR3 is TGTGCCAGTGGCCGGGACAGAGCCTACGAGCAGTACTTC. Its protein product is CASGRDRAYEQYF.

This chain uses TRBV21-1 with TRBJ2-7; the tabulated D call, TRBD1, remains unverified against the DNA. TRBV21-1 constitutes a pseudogene. This CDR3 has 14 residues. As DNA, the CDR3 is TGTGCCAGCAGGACCGGGACAGGGTCCGCCGAGCAGTACTTC. As protein: CASRTGTGSAEQYF.